A single sample gave rise to the 32 T cell receptor beta chains below, sequenced in a study of neurological immune-mediated disorders. TCRdb reprocessed the 5' RACE reads with MiXCR, giving one entry per CDR3 protein. The data hold just under 60,000 distinct CDR3 sequences, with under 4.5% observed a single time. The sample comprised PBMCs. The receptors stem from a woman under 40 with multiple sclerosis.

This clonotype was recorded at least ten times. The V and J genes are TRBV4-3 and TRBJ2-4; D not certain. Trimming stripped 0 bases from V and 1 base from J, with 13 bases between. From germline, CDR1 is LGHNA and CDR2 YSLEER. The CDR3 length is 17 residues. Written as DNA, the CDR3 is TGCGCCAGCAGCCAAGATCCCTTCGGTGGGGCCAAAAACATTCAGTACTTC. Protein: CASSQDPFGGAKNIQYF.

Ten or more counts support this clonotype. The chain has TRBV7-2 and TRBJ2-6, with TRBD1 matching over 7 bases. Germline assignment: CDR1 SGHTA and CDR2 FQGNSA. V shed 6 bases, J shed 2 bases, and the junction held 4 bases outside the gene matches. The CDR3 consists of 15 residues. The CDR3 protein is CASRQDRAGANVLTF. In DNA form, the CDR3 reads TGTGCCAGCAGGCAAGACAGGGCTGGGGCCAACGTCCTGACTTTC.

This sequence joins TRBV5-1 and TRBJ1-4; D possibly corresponds to TRBD1 (5 bases). This CDR3 region has 13 residues. V gave up 3 bases and J gave up 6 bases, with 9 bases separating them. Germline CDR1 SGHRS, CDR2 YFSETQ. CDR3 sequence reads: CASSSDIYEKLFF. Written as DNA, the CDR3 is TGCGCCAGCAGCTCGGACATCTATGAAAAACTGTTTTTT.

This clonotype was detected many times. The V and J genes are TRBV20-1 and TRBJ1-1; D uncertain. The CDR3 spans 12 residues. V was shortened by 6 bases and J by 1 base, with 9 bases between the two germline ends. Per germline, CDR1 DFQATT and CDR2 SNEGSKA (reference sequence). In DNA form, the CDR3 reads TGCAGTGCGAGACCTGGGAACACTGAAGCTTTCTTT. The encoded protein is CSARPGNTEAFF.

This clonotype was counted only a few times. The CDR3 coding sequence is TGTGCCAGCAGCTCCCAAGGGGTCGGAAAACTGTTTTTT. This encodes CASSSQGVGKLFF. The chain recombines TRBV11-2 with TRBJ1-4, with D maybe TRBD1 (5 bases). The CDR3 consists of 13 residues. Trimming stripped 4 bases from V and 10 bases from J, with 13 bases between. CDR1 is SGHAT and CDR2 is FQNNGV in the germline V gene.

V usage is TRBV7-8 and J usage is TRBJ2-3, with 9 bases that match TRBD1. The CDR3 loop spans 14 amino acids. Germline assignment: CDR1 SGHVS and CDR2 FQNEAQ. Trimming took 7 bases from V and 5 from J; bases not matched to a gene: 7. CDR3 loop: CASTRTGAIDTQYF. CDR3 nucleotide sequence: TGTGCCAGCACTAGGACAGGGGCGATAGATACGCAGTATTTT.

This clonotype showed up many times. The chain couples TRBV2 to TRBJ1-1; 9 bases are a match to TRBD1. From germline, CDR1 is SNHLY and CDR2 FYNNEI. The CDR3 runs to 15 residues. J gave up 0 bases and V 9 bases, and 8 bases lay outside the gene matches. This CDR3 reads CARQGAESMNTEAFF. The CDR3, as DNA: TGTGCCAGACAGGGGGCAGAATCCATGAACACTGAAGCTTTCTTT.

This clonotype appeared many times. The rearrangement uses TRBV5-1 and TRBJ2-1; 8 positions match TRBD2. The CDR3 is 15 amino acids. Germline V CDR1 and CDR2: SGHRS, YFSETQ. V was pared by 5 bases and J by 7 bases, with 11 bases of the junction left unmatched. This CDR3 is CASSMGREAGNEQFF. The CDR3 bases are TGCGCCAGCAGTATGGGGCGGGAGGCGGGGAATGAGCAGTTCTTC.

The sample holds a few counts of this clonotype. One junction end disagrees with the germline gene, perhaps due to a read error. The chain links TRBV18 to TRBJ1-4; the D is unclear. The CDR3 contains 11 residues. Germline V gene lookup returns CDR1 KGHSH and CDR2 LQKENI. The CDR3: CASSTNEKLFF. CDR3 in DNA: TGTGCCAGCTCAACAAATGAAAAACTGTTTTTT.

This clonotype was counted ten times or more. V usage is TRBV6-6 and J usage is TRBJ2-6; 8 positions agree with TRBD2. Per the germline V gene, CDR1 is MNHNY and CDR2 is SVGAGI (reference sequence). V shed 5 bases and J 0 bases; nucleotides not matched to a gene: 6. CDR3 length equals 17 residues. CDR3 nucleotides: TGTGCCAGCAGTACAGTCAGCGGGGGCTCTGGGGCCAACGTCCTGACTTTC. This gives the protein CASSTVSGGSGANVLTF.

This clonotype was seen many times. J is TRBJ1-1 and V is TRBV4-2; TRBD1 might be the D (5 bases). V gave up 3 bases and J gave up 5 bases, with 13 bases separating them. The length of the CDR3 is 14 residues. Germline V gives CDR1 LGHNA, CDR2 YNFKEQ. The CDR3 is CASSQGPWGTEAFF. CDR3 sequence (DNA): TGTGCCAGCAGCCAGGGCCCTTGGGGGACTGAAGCTTTCTTT.

This clonotype was observed many times. The CDR3 spells CSARDPLGRKNRYTF. The CDR3 DNA sequence: TGCAGTGCTAGAGATCCCCTGGGACGGAAGAATCGCTACACCTTC. The rearrangement links TRBV20-1 to TRBJ1-2; TRBD1 is a possible D gene (5 bases). The ends were cut back, 0 bases at V and 9 bases at J, with 20 bases in the middle. Germline V CDR1 and CDR2: DFQATT, SNEGSKA (reference sequence). The CDR3 is 15 amino acids.

There are many counts of this clonotype. The rearrangement joins TRBV10-3 to TRBJ2-3; 7 bases map to TRBD1. The germline CDR1 and CDR2 sequences are ENHRY and SYGVKD. The CDR3 has 12 residues. J lost 6 bases, V lost 6 bases, and 3 bases had no gene match. The CDR3 sequence: CAISDRVDTQYF. The CDR3 DNA follows: TGTGCCATCAGCGACAGGGTTGATACGCAGTATTTT.

This clonotype was picked up one time. It may be a read error: a sequence one base away is much more abundant. The chain links TRBV12-3 or TRBV12-4 to TRBJ2-5; D ambiguous. The CDR3 totals 13 residues. CDR3 coding DNA: TGTGTCAGCAATATAACCCCGGTGGGGACCCAGTACTTC. Residues: CVSNITPVGTQYF.

This clonotype was seen repeatedly, ten times or more. This chain links TRBV7-3 with TRBJ2-3; TRBD2 matches 13 bases. This CDR3 is 18 amino acids long. The V and J ends lost 2 bases and 3 bases, in that order; junction bases with no gene match: 8. Germline loops: CDR1 SGHTA, CDR2 FQGTGA. This chain's CDR3 is CASSLSGLAGVGTDTQYF. The CDR3 DNA reads TGTGCCAGCAGCTTATCTGGACTAGCGGGAGTGGGAACAGATACGCAGTATTTT.

This clonotype was counted at least ten times. The rearrangement uses TRBV6-6 and TRBJ2-7; 9 nucleotides match TRBD1. Germline V gene sequence: CDR1 MNHNY, CDR2 SVGAGI (reference sequence). CDR3 length equals 14 residues. J lost 1 base, V lost 6 bases, and 4 bases had no gene match. In DNA, the CDR3 is TGTGCCAGCAGGGACGGGACAGGGTCCTACGAGCAGTACTTC. It encodes CASRDGTGSYEQYF.

This clonotype appeared a few times. Given the absence of the conserved phenylalanine or tryptophan at the CDR3 end, a read error is likely. This chain joins TRBV5-5 and TRBJ2-7; D unclear. The CDR3 is 13 amino acids. Trimming stripped 1 base from V and 7 bases from J, with 12 bases between. Germline V gene lookup returns CDR1 SGHKS and CDR2 YYEKEE (reference sequence). The CDR3, as DNA: TGTGCCAGCAGCTTGTCATCCCGGATAGAGCAGTACTTG. Encoded protein: CASSLSSRIEQYL.

This clonotype appeared many times. The CDR3 sequence is CAISFKGEQFF. DNA for the CDR3: TGTGCCATCAGCTTCAAGGGTGAGCAGTTCTTC. J is TRBJ2-1 and V is TRBV10-3; D not certain. The CDR3 has 11 residues. Trimming pared 6 bases from V and 9 bases from J, leaving 9 bases between. In germline, CDR1 is ENHRY, CDR2 SYGVKD.

This clonotype has ten or more counts. This sequence joins TRBV3-1 and TRBJ2-7; either TRBD1 or TRBD2 may supply D (5 bases each). This CDR3 is built from 14 residues. CDR1 is LGHDT and CDR2 is YNNKEL in the germline V gene (reference sequence). The V end lost 5 bases, the J end lost 7 bases, and 18 bases lay between the germline ends. This chain's CDR3 is CASSMGPKGLEQYF. The CDR3 DNA is TGTGCCAGCAGCATGGGACCCAAAGGTTTGGAGCAGTACTTC.

Remarks on this clonotype: One end of the junction fails to match germline, which may point to a read error. This rearrangement joins TRBV7-8 to TRBJ1-5; tentatively, D is TRBD1 (5 bases). Germline CDR1 and CDR2: SGHVS and FQNEAQ. The CDR3 sequence is 14 residues long. Here the CDR3 reads CASSFGQPNQPQNF. The CDR3 DNA reads as TGTGCCAGCAGCTTCGGACAACCTAATCAGCCCCAGAATTTT.

This clonotype was detected many times. The chain has TRBV5-6 and TRBJ2-7, with D perhaps given as TRBD1 or TRBD2 (5 bases each). The germline V gene encodes CDR1 SGHDT and CDR2 YYEEEE. V was pared by 0 bases and J by 2 bases, with 12 bases between. The CDR3 runs 15 residues. This chain's CDR3 is CASSLEPGPAYEQYF. CDR3 DNA sequence: TGTGCCAGCAGCTTGGAACCGGGGCCCGCCTACGAGCAGTACTTC.

This clonotype occurred many times. This chain links TRBV6-5 with TRBJ2-3; 9 bases fit TRBD2. The CDR3 is 15 amino acids. Germline-derived CDR1 and CDR2 are MNHEY and SVGAGI. The V gene end was trimmed by 0 bases and the J gene end by 4 bases; junction bases not matched to a gene: 2. The CDR3 DNA reads as TGTGCCAGCAGTTACTCTAGCGGGAGTGCAGATACGCAGTATTTT. Its translation is CASSYSSGSADTQYF.

This clonotype was picked up many times. Here the CDR3 reads CSARVHRDGEQYF. The CDR3 bases are TGCAGTGCTAGAGTGCACAGGGATGGCGAGCAGTACTTC. The chain couples TRBV20-1 to TRBJ2-7, with a weak D call TRBD1 (6 bases). This CDR3 comprises 13 residues. Looked up from germline, CDR1 is DFQATT and CDR2 is SNEGSKA (reference sequence). V was pared by 1 base and J by 6 bases, with 13 bases between.

The sample holds many counts of this clonotype. The chain joins TRBV7-2 to TRBJ2-7; possibly TRBD1 for D (6 bases). The CDR3 is made up of 14 amino acids. Germline V gene sequence: CDR1 SGHTA, CDR2 FQGNSA. The V end was cut by 4 bases, the J end by 2 bases, with 12 bases between. CDR3 in DNA: TGTGCCAGCAGCTCACAGACAGGAACCTACGAGCAGTACTTC. It encodes CASSSQTGTYEQYF.

This clonotype has a count of ten or more. The chain combines TRBV12-3 or TRBV12-4 with TRBJ2-7, with D perhaps TRBD2 (5 bases). The V end lost 5 bases, the J end lost 3 bases, and 11 bases lay between the germline ends. This CDR3 has 13 amino acids. The CDR3 nucleotides read TGTGCCAGCAGTGGAGAGAGGGTCTACGAGCAGTACTTC. Translating gives CASSGERVYEQYF.

This clonotype has a count of ten or more. The V call is TRBV5-1, the J call TRBJ1-2; 9 bases match TRBD1. The germline V gene has CDR1 SGHRS and CDR2 YFSETQ. The CDR3 runs to 14 residues. V shed 3 bases, J shed 6 bases, and the junction held 6 bases outside the gene matches. The CDR3 loop is CASSSPGQGNGYTF. The CDR3 bases are TGCGCCAGCAGCTCGCCCGGACAGGGGAATGGCTACACCTTC. The full variable domain, with the rest looked up from reference TRBV5-1 and TRBJ1-2, is KAGVTQTPRYLIKTRGQQVTLSCSPISGHRSVSWYQQTPGQGLQFLFEYFSETQRNKGNFPGRFSGRQFSNSRSEMNVSTLELGDSALYLCASSSPGQGNGYTFGSGTRLTVV.

This clonotype was recorded at least ten times. This chain links TRBV28 with TRBJ2-7, with 8 nucleotides matching TRBD1. V lost 4 bases and J lost 4; bases outside the gene matches: 3. Germline loops: CDR1 MDHEN, CDR2 SYDVKM. The CDR3 sequence is 13 residues long. The CDR3 DNA is TGTGCCAGCAGTTACAGGGGGTATTACGAGCAGTACTTC. Translating it yields CASSYRGYYEQYF.

This clonotype has a count of ten or more. The chain's CDR3 is CSARGASGRNNEQFF. The CDR3 coding sequence is TGCAGTGCTAGAGGTGCTAGCGGGAGGAACAATGAGCAGTTCTTC. V and J are TRBV20-1 and TRBJ2-1, with 11 bases lining up with TRBD2. With 1 base clipped from V and 5 bases from J, the junction kept 4 bases outside the gene matches. Germline lookup yields CDR1 DFQATT and CDR2 SNEGSKA (reference sequence). This CDR3 spans 15 amino acids.

This clonotype came up a few times. The rearrangement links TRBV7-9 to TRBJ2-1; D may be TRBD1 (6 bases). V was trimmed by 6 bases and J by 16 bases, leaving 22 bases between them. The CDR3 spans 13 residues. The germline V gene has CDR1 SEHNR and CDR2 FQNEAQ (reference sequence). This CDR3 is CASSLRPGQPDFF. CDR3 bases: TGTGCCAGCAGTTTACGCCCCGGACAGCCTGACTTCTTC.

This clonotype was seen many times. The chain joins TRBV7-2 to TRBJ2-5; D ambiguous. There are 14 residues in the CDR3. The germline V gene encodes CDR1 SGHTA and CDR2 FQGNSA. The V and J ends lost 4 bases and 2 bases respectively, with 11 bases between them. The CDR3 loop is CASSSPRIQETQYF. The CDR3 coding sequence is TGTGCCAGCAGCTCGCCACGGATACAAGAGACCCAGTACTTC.

This clonotype was observed many times. The chain joins TRBV7-2 to TRBJ2-5, with TRBD1 matching 7 bases. Trimming took 5 bases from V and 1 from J; bases not matched to a gene: 13. In germline, CDR1 is SGHTA, CDR2 FQGNSA. This CDR3 is built from 17 residues. The CDR3 sequence: CASSPYSSGTVQETQYF. The CDR3 DNA reads TGTGCCAGCAGCCCATACTCCTCCGGGACAGTCCAAGAGACCCAGTACTTC.

Details on this clonotype: At one end, the junction sequence differs from germline, possibly due to a read error. This chain connects TRBV7-2 to TRBJ1-6; TRBD1 aligns across 7 bases. Germline values: CDR1 SGHTA, CDR2 FQGNSA. CDR3 length: 15 residues. CDR3 loop: CASSLEGADNSPLNF. The CDR3 region has the DNA TGTGCCAGCAGCTTGGAGGGGGCTGATAATTCACCCCTCAACTTT.